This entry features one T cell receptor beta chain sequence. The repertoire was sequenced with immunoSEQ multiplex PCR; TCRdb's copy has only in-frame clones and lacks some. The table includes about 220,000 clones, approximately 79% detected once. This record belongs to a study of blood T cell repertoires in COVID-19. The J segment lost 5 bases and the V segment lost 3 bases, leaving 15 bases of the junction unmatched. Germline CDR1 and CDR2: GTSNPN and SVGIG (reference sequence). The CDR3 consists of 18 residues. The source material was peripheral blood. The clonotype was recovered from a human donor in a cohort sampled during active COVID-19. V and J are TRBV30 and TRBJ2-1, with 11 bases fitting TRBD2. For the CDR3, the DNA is TGTGCCTGGAGCCGGGGACGGTCGGGACTAGCGGATCACAATGAGCAGTTCTTC. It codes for CAWSRGRSGLADHNEQFF. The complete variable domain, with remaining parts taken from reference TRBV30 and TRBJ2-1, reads SQTIHQWPATLVQPVGSPLSLECTVEGTSNPNLYWYRQAAGRGLQLLFYSVGIGQISSEVPQNLSASRPQDRQFILSSKKLLLSDSGFYLCAWSRGRSGLADHNEQFFGPGTRLTVL.